The present entry profiles one T cell receptor beta chain with its context. As to treatment: around 19 received Ad26.COV2.S at low or high dose, single or two shots; five or six received placebo; per-sample allocation not given. Sampling was done on day 63 after the first vaccine or placebo injection. The ends lost 7 bases at V and 5 bases at J; junction bases unmatched: 5. Germline assignment: CDR1 SNHLY and CDR2 FYNNEI. The CDR3 totals 14 residues. TCRdb's table, derived via immunoSEQ multiplex PCR, lists solely in-frame clones and lacks some. The table shows some 390,000 clones, with about 88% occurring only once. These data originate in a study of Ad26.COV2.S vaccination and SARS-CoV-2 variants. Study overall: Dosing was one shot or two shots 56 days apart.

The specimen comprised peripheral blood, sampled in a trial of Ad26.COV2.S vaccine versus placebo. The gene calls are TRBV2 and TRBJ1-6; 7 bases are shared with TRBD1. The TCR originated in a person aged 18 to 65 who received the Ad26.COV2.S COVID-19 vaccine or a placebo. The CDR3 loop reads CASTRDRNNSPLHF. CDR3 nucleotides: TGTGCCAGCACCAGGGACAGAAATAATTCACCCCTCCACTTT.